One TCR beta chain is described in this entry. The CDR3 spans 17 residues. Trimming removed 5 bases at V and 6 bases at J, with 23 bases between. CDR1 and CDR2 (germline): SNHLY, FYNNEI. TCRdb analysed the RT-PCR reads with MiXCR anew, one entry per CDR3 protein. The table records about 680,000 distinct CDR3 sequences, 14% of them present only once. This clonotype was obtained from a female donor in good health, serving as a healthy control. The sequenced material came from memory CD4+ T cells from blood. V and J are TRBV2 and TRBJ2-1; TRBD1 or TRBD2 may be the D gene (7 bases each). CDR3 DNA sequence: TGTGCCAGCAGTCTCCGAACGGCAGGGGGAGGGGGCAATGAGCAGTTCTTC. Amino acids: CASSLRTAGGGGNEQFF.